The subject of this entry is one TCR beta chain. MiXCR, applied by TCRdb to the 5' RACE reads, yields one record per CDR3 protein. The data contain 110,000 or so distinct CDR3 sequences, 11% of them singletons. The time point here: blood at routine non-recurrence follow-up after resection. Germline V lookup: CDR1 SGHTA, CDR2 FQGNSA. The length of the CDR3 is 15 residues. The V and J ends lost 5 bases and 10 bases, in that order; junction bases with no gene match: 7. The record originates from a study of spatial heterogeneity in lung cancer. The sequencing used PBMCs, collected at follow-up. The rearrangement uses TRBV7-2 and TRBJ1-6; 11 bases match TRBD1. This TCR derives from a female donor with early-stage non-small cell lung cancer. The chain's CDR3 is CASSIGTGGESPLHF. CDR3 DNA sequence: TGTGCCAGCAGCATAGGGACAGGGGGAGAGTCACCCCTCCACTTT.